These 23 T cell receptor beta chains share one sample of origin, sequenced in a study of response to subunit inactivated influenza vaccine (dated by TCRdb to 2016 to 2018). To prepare the library, RT-PCR was applied. TCRdb records Illumina HiSeq 2500 as the sequencer. TCRdb ran its own pipeline on the public reads, namely fastp trimming at Q25 and MiXCR clone calling, and kept in-frame beta chains. Here each entry gathers all rows of one CDR3 protein and keeps the most common genes and DNA. The table for this sample lists about 650,000 distinct CDR3 sequences; about 15% of them were counted only once. The ten biggest clones cover approximately 7.6% of the sample. This material consisted of PBMCs from blood, taken about 14 days before vaccination. Receptor source: a man in his forties or fifties who received an inactivated influenza vaccine. Donor details come from another sample of the same person, matched by shared clones.

The rearrangement uses TRBV6-5 and TRBJ2-1, with TRBD2 as a possible D gene (6 bases). Germline V gene lookup returns CDR1 MNHEY and CDR2 SVGAGI. This CDR3 spans 17 amino acids. With 0 bases removed from V and 1 base from J, the gap between germline ends came to 13 bases. For the CDR3, the DNA is TGTGCCAGCAGTTACTCGATATCTAGCGTTTCCTACAATGAGCAGTTCTTC. Protein product: CASSYSISSVSYNEQFF.

The chain combines TRBV6-5 with TRBJ1-5, with 8 nucleotides matching TRBD1. V lost 4 bases, J lost 2 bases, and 4 bases stayed unmatched. CDR3 length: 15 residues. The germline gives CDR1 MNHEY, CDR2 SVGAGI. CDR3 sequence reads: CASSSPGQGNQPQHF. The CDR3 nucleotides read TGTGCCAGCAGTTCACCGGGACAGGGCAATCAGCCCCAGCATTTT.

The genes are TRBV10-3 and TRBJ2-1, with unresolved D. Trimming took 4 bases from V and 4 from J, leaving 5 bases between them. Per germline, CDR1 ENHRY and CDR2 SYGVKD. The CDR3 sequence is 12 residues long. The CDR3 loop reads CAISVAYNEQFF. CDR3 DNA sequence: TGTGCCATCAGTGTGGCGTACAATGAGCAGTTCTTC.

This chain links TRBV10-3 with TRBJ2-7; D not certain. The CDR3 sequence is 14 residues long. The germline gives CDR1 ENHRY, CDR2 SYGVKD. V gave up 3 bases and J gave up 1 base, with 10 bases separating them. CDR3 sequence reads: CAISDNLGSYEQYF. The CDR3 DNA reads TGTGCCATCAGTGACAACCTAGGGTCCTACGAGCAGTACTTC.

This clonotype was picked up a small number of times. The genes are TRBV7-2 and TRBJ2-1; 8 bases fit TRBD1. This CDR3 has 15 amino acids. V dropped 6 bases and J dropped 12; count of bases not matched to a gene: 16. Germline CDR1 and CDR2: SGHTA and FQGNSA. The CDR3 protein is CASSLDRVSPTSQFF. The CDR3 region has the DNA TGTGCCAGCAGTCTGGACAGGGTTTCCCCAACATCGCAGTTCTTC.

The rearrangement joins TRBV2 to TRBJ1-5; D ambiguous. Trimming removed 2 bases from V and 0 bases from J, with 8 bases in between. The CDR3 consists of 15 residues. Germline assignment: CDR1 SNHLY and CDR2 FYNNEI. CDR3 sequence (DNA): TGTGCCAGCAGTGAATCCCATTATAGCAATCAGCCCCAGCATTTT. Translating it yields CASSESHYSNQPQHF.

In this sample, this clonotype turned up a few times. The chain uses TRBV7-9 and TRBJ1-1; 7 bases line up with TRBD1. The CDR3 length is 12 residues. Germline lookup yields CDR1 SEHNR and CDR2 FQNEAQ (reference sequence). The trim removed 4 bases at V and 8 bases at J, leaving 4 bases unmatched. CDR3 residues: CASSSPTGEAFF. The CDR3 DNA sequence: TGTGCCAGCAGCTCACCGACAGGGGAAGCTTTCTTT.

The chain uses TRBV10-3 and TRBJ1-4, with D perhaps TRBD1 (6 bases). CDR1 is ENHRY and CDR2 is SYGVKD in the germline V gene. This CDR3 has 14 amino acids. Trimming removed 3 bases at V and 7 bases at J, with 12 bases between. This CDR3 is CAISESGVLEKLFF. CDR3 bases: TGTGCCATCAGTGAATCAGGGGTACTTGAAAAACTGTTTTTT.

The sample holds a few counts of this clonotype. V gene TRBV12-3 or TRBV12-4 combines with J gene TRBJ2-1; TRBD2 matches 8 bases. The CDR3 runs 17 residues. The V and J ends lost 6 bases and 0 bases, in that order; junction bases with no gene match: 10. Here the CDR3 reads CASSSTIAGSSYNEQFF. As DNA, the CDR3 is TGTGCCAGCAGCTCCACTATAGCGGGGAGCTCCTACAATGAGCAGTTCTTC.

This clonotype turned up a few times. The rearrangement joins TRBV7-8 to TRBJ1-1, with D possibly matching TRBD1 (5 bases). This CDR3 is 15 amino acids long. Trimming stripped 1 base from V and 6 bases from J, with 15 bases between. The germline V gene encodes CDR1 SGHVS and CDR2 FQNEAQ. This CDR3 reads CASSLGGPSKAEAFF. As DNA, the CDR3 is TGTGCCAGCAGCTTAGGGGGACCTTCGAAGGCTGAAGCTTTCTTT.

This clonotype has just a few counts. This chain connects TRBV6-2 or TRBV6-3 to TRBJ2-7; a weak D match, TRBD2 (6 bases). Trimming took 10 bases from V and 3 from J, leaving 10 bases between them. The CDR3 totals 11 residues. CDR1 is MNHEY and CDR2 is SVGEGT in the germline V gene. CDR3 protein: CATDGGYEQYF. The CDR3 DNA reads TGTGCCACCGACGGGGGCTACGAGCAGTACTTC.

V is TRBV6-1 and J is TRBJ2-3; 9 bases fit TRBD2. Unmatched junction bases numbered 9, after V lost 10 bases and J lost 1 base. This CDR3 is built from 15 residues. Germline V gives CDR1 MNHNS, CDR2 SASEGT. In DNA form, the CDR3 reads TGTGCCACCACCCGGCGGGAGGGCCGCACAGATACGCAGTATTTT. This translates into CATTRREGRTDTQYF.

In its sample, this clonotype was seen many times. This chain uses TRBV7-9 with TRBJ1-4, with D hard to call. V lost 0 bases, J lost 0 bases, and 8 bases lay in between. The CDR3 runs 16 residues. The germline gives CDR1 SEHNR, CDR2 FQNEAQ (reference sequence). Here the CDR3 DNA reads TGTGCCAGCAGCTTAGCGGGCAGTGCAACTAATGAAAAACTGTTTTTT. Amino acids: CASSLAGSATNEKLFF.

This clonotype has a handful of counts. The genes are TRBV28 and TRBJ2-3; maybe TRBD1 (6 bases). With 0 bases removed from V and 2 bases from J, the gap between germline ends came to 9 bases. This CDR3 has 15 amino acids. Per the germline V gene, CDR1 is MDHEN and CDR2 is SYDVKM. DNA of the CDR3: TGTGCCAGCAGTTTATGGCAGGGGCTCACAGATACGCAGTATTTT. It encodes CASSLWQGLTDTQYF.

This clonotype came up a few times. This chain links TRBV3-1 with TRBJ2-7, with 7 bases aligning to TRBD1. Trimming took 7 bases from V and 0 from J; bases not matched to a gene: 6. CDR3 length: 14 residues. CDR1 and CDR2 (germline): LGHDT, YNNKEL (reference sequence). In DNA form, the CDR3 reads TGTGCCAGCACCCCGGGACAGAGCTCCTACGAGCAGTACTTC. Its translation: CASTPGQSSYEQYF.

DNA for the CDR3: TGCAGTGCTTCCCCCGACAGGACTGAAGCTTTCTTT. The encoded protein is CSASPDRTEAFF. The rearrangement uses TRBV20-1 and TRBJ1-1, with D tentatively TRBD1 (6 bases). V shed 5 bases and J shed 5 bases, with 12 bases lying between them. The CDR3 runs to 12 residues. From germline, CDR1 is DFQATT and CDR2 SNEGSKA (reference sequence).

The V call is TRBV29-1, the J call TRBJ2-5, with a possible D match to TRBD1 (5 bases). The CDR3 totals 16 residues. Germline V CDR1 and CDR2: SQVTM, ANQGSEA. V dropped 3 bases and J dropped 0 bases, with 17 bases sitting between them. CDR3 region: CSVDLGKGRNQETQYF. As DNA, the CDR3 is TGCAGCGTTGACCTAGGGAAGGGGCGAAACCAAGAGACCCAGTACTTC.

This clonotype was seen only a few times. V and J are TRBV7-9 and TRBJ2-5, with a tentative D call TRBD2 (6 bases). Germline V CDR1 and CDR2: SEHNR, FQNEAQ (reference sequence). V lost 8 bases to trimming and J lost 2 bases, with 12 bases between them. This CDR3 is built from 13 residues. The CDR3 DNA is TGTGCCAGCGTGCGTGCGGGGCAAGAGACCCAGTACTTC. It yields the protein CASVRAGQETQYF.

The V call is TRBV9, the J call TRBJ2-1; 13 bases fit TRBD2. CDR3 length: 19 residues. V lost 2 bases to trimming and J lost 0 bases; unmatched junction nucleotides: 8. Germline lookup yields CDR1 SGDLS and CDR2 YYNGEE. The chain's CDR3 is CASSVRGTSGTSSYNEQFF. CDR3 nucleotides: TGTGCCAGCAGCGTTCGCGGGACTAGCGGGACAAGCTCCTACAATGAGCAGTTCTTC.

The table lists this clonotype with a few counts. The rearrangement joins TRBV12-3 or TRBV12-4 to TRBJ2-2, with 10 bases identical to TRBD2. This CDR3 contains 16 residues. The junction had 6 bases not matched to a gene; V was cut back by 4 bases and J by 4 bases. Written as DNA, the CDR3 is TGTGCCAGCAGTTCGCTAGCGGGGGCGGGCACCGGGGAGCTGTTTTTT. It encodes CASSSLAGAGTGELFF.

The chain links TRBV12-5 to TRBJ2-2; D remains ambiguous. CDR1 LGHNT and CDR2 FRNRAP come from the germline V gene. Trimming left V 1 base short and J 1 base short, with 10 bases between. The CDR3 sequence is 16 residues long. CDR3 sequence: CASGLGGSGNTGELFF. In DNA form, the CDR3 reads TGTGCTAGTGGTTTGGGTGGGTCGGGGAACACCGGGGAGCTGTTTTTT.

The CDR3 coding sequence is TGCGCCAGCAGCCAAGAAGGGCGGGGTGCTAATGAAAAACTGTTTTTT. This gives the protein CASSQEGRGANEKLFF. This chain links TRBV4-1 with TRBJ1-4, with D uncertain. The germline V gene has CDR1 MGHRA and CDR2 YSYEKL. The CDR3 is made up of 16 amino acids. V was pared by 0 bases and J by 3 bases, with 11 bases between.

The chain carries TRBV7-9 and TRBJ2-5, with D tentatively TRBD2 (5 bases). V lost 0 bases and J lost 7, with 12 bases in between. This CDR3 has 14 residues. The germline V gene encodes CDR1 SEHNR and CDR2 FQNEAQ (reference sequence). The CDR3 loop reads CASSLAGSLRTQYF. CDR3 bases: TGTGCCAGCAGCTTAGCTGGGAGTCTTCGGACCCAGTACTTC. The full variable domain, in which reference TRBV7-9 and TRBJ2-5 provide the parts outside the CDR3, is DTGVSQNPRHKITKRGQNVTFRCDPISEHNRLYWYRQTLGQGPEFLTYFQNEAQLEKSRLLSDRFSAERPKGSFSTLEIQRTEQGDSAMYLCASSLAGSLRTQYFGPGTRLLVL.